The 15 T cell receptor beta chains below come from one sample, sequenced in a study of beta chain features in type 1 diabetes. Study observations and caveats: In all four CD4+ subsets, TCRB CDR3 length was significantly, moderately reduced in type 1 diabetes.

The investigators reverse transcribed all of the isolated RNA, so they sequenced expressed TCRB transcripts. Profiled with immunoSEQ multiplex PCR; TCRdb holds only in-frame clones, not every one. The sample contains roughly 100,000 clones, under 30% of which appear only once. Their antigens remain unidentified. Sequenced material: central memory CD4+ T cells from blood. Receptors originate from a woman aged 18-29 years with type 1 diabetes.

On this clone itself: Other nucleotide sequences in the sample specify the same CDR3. This CDR3 is CASSPSSGNTIYF. The CDR3 DNA reads as TGTGCCAGCAGCCCTAGCTCTGGAAACACCATATATTTT. This sequence joins TRBV7-9 and TRBJ1-3; D remains ambiguous. Germline V CDR1 and CDR2: SEHNR, FQNEAQ (reference sequence). This CDR3 is 13 amino acids long. V lost 5 bases and J lost 0, with 5 bases in between.

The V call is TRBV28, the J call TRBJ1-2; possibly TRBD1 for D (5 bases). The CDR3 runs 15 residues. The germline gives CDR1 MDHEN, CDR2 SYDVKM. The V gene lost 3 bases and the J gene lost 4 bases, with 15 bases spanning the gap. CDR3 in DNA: TGTGCCAGCAGTTTGGGACTTATGAAGTCCTATGGCTACACCTTC. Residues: CASSLGLMKSYGYTF.

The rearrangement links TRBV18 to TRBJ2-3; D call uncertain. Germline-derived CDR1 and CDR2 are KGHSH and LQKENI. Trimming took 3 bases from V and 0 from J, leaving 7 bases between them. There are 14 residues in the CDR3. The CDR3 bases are TGTGCCAGCTCACCGGCGGCTAGCACAGATACGCAGTATTTT. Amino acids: CASSPAASTDTQYF. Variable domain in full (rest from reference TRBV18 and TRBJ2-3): NAGVMQNPRHLVRRRGQEARLRCSPMKGHSHVYWYRQLPEEGLKFMVYLQKENIIDESGMPKERFSAEFPKEGPSILRIQQVVRGDSAAYFCASSPAASTDTQYFGPGTRLTVL.

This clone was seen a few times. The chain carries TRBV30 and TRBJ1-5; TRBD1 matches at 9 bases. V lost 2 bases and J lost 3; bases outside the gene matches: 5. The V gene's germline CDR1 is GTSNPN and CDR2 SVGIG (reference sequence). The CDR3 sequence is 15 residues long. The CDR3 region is CAWSRTGGNNQPQHF. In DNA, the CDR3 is TGTGCCTGGAGTCGCACAGGGGGCAACAATCAGCCCCAGCATTTT.

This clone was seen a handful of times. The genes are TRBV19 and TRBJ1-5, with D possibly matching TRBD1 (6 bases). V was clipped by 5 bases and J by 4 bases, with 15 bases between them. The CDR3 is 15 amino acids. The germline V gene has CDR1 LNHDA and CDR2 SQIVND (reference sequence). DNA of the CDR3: TGTGCCAGTAGTTCCACCTCAGGGGCTAATCAGCCCCAGCATTTT. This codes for CASSSTSGANQPQHF.

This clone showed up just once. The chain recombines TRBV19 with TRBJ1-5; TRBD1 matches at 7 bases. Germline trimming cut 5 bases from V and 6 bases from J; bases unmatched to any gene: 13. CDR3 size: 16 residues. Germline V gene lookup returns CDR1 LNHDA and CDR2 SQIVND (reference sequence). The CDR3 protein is CASSALDRARGQPQHF. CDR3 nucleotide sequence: TGTGCCAGTAGTGCCCTTGACAGGGCGCGGGGTCAGCCCCAGCATTTT.

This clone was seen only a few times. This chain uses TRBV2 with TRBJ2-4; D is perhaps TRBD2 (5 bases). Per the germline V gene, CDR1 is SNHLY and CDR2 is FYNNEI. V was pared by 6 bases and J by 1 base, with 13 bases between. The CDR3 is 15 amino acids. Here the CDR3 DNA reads TGTGCCAGCAGCGAGGGTGGGCATGCCAAAAACATTCAGTACTTC. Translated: CASSEGGHAKNIQYF. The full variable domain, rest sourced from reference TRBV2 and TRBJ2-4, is EPEVTQTPSHQVTQMGQEVILRCVPISNHLYFYWYRQILGQKVEFLVSFYNNEISEKSEIFDDQFSVERPDGSNFTLKIRSTKLEDSAMYFCASSEGGHAKNIQYFGAGTRLSVL.

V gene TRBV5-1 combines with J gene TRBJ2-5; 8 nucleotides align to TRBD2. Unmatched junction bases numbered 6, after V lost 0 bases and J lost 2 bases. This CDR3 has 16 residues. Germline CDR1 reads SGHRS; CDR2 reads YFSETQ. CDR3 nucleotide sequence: TGCGCCAGCAGCTTGGCCCTAGCGGGCCTTCAAGAGACCCAGTACTTC. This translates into CASSLALAGLQETQYF.

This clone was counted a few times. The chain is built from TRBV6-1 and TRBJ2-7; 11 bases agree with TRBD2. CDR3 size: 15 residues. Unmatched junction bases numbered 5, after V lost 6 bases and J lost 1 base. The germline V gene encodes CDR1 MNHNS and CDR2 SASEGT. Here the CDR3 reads CASSELAGDSYEQYF. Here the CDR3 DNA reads TGTGCCAGCAGCGAACTAGCGGGGGATTCCTACGAGCAGTACTTC.

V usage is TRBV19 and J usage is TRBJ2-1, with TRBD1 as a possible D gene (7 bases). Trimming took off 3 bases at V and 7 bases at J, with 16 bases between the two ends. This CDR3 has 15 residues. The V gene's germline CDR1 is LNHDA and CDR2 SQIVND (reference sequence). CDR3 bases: TGTGCCAGTAGTATCCAGGGGGGCGCGGGGAATGAGCAGTTCTTC. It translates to CASSIQGGAGNEQFF.

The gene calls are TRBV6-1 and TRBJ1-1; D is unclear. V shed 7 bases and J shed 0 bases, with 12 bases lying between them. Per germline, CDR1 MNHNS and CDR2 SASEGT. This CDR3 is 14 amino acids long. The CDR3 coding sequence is TGTGCCAGCACCCTCACCGGGTTGAACACTGAAGCTTTCTTT. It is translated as CASTLTGLNTEAFF.

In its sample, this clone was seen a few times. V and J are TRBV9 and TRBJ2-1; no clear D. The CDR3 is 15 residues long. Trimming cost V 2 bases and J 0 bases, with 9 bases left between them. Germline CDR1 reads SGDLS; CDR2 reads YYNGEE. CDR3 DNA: TGTGCCAGCAGCGTTGAGGCGAGCTCCTACAATGAGCAGTTCTTC. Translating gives CASSVEASSYNEQFF.

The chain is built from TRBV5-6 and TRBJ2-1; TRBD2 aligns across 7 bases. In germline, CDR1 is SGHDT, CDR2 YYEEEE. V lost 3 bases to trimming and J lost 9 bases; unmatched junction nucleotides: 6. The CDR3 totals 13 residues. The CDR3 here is CASSSGTTIEQFF. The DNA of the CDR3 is TGTGCCAGCAGCTCCGGGACTACGATTGAGCAGTTCTTC.

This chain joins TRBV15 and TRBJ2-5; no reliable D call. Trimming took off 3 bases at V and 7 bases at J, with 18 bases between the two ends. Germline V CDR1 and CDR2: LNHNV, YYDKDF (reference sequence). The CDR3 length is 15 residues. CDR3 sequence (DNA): TGTGCCACCAGCAGTCCCTCGGCTCCCCCGGGGACCCAGTACTTC. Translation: CATSSPSAPPGTQYF.

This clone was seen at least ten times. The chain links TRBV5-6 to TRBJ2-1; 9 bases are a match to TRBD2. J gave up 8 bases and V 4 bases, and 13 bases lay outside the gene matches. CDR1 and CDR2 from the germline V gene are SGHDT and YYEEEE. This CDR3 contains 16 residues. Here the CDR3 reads CASSLWWAGTSYEQFF. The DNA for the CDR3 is TGTGCCAGCAGCCTGTGGTGGGCCGGGACTAGCTATGAGCAGTTCTTC. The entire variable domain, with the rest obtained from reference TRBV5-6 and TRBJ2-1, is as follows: DAGVTQSPTHLIKTRGQQVTLRCSPKSGHDTVSWYQQALGQGPQFIFQYYEEEERQRGNFPDRFSGHQFPNYSSELNVNALLLGDSALYLCASSLWWAGTSYEQFFGPGTRLTVL.